Presented here are 20 T cell receptor beta chains from one specimen sequenced in a study of blood T cells in healthy people across ages (dated by TCRdb to the mid-2010s). Libraries were built with 5' RACE. Reads for this sample came from an Illumina HiSeq 2500. A second roughly 6 to 12 cycle PCR used a sample-barcoded 5' primer and a J-beta primer mix. Through fastp at Q25 and MiXCR, TCRdb rebuilt clones from the public reads, retaining in-frame beta chains. When rows share a CDR3 protein, they turn into one entry using the most common DNA and genes. The sample table shows about 1.1 million distinct CDR3 sequences, and 35% to 40% are seen once. The ten largest clones add up to around 12% of the sample. The specimen was blood. These receptors all come from a man aged 18 to 30 in good health.

This clonotype was seen once. V and J are TRBV13 and TRBJ2-1; D is perhaps TRBD1 (6 bases). V was shortened by 5 bases and J by 8 bases, with 19 bases between the two germline ends. Per the germline V gene, CDR1 is PRHDT and CDR2 is FYEKMQ (reference sequence). The CDR3 sequence is 15 residues long. Here the CDR3 DNA reads TGTGCCAGCAGCCAGGCAGGGCAGGGGAGCTATGAGCAGTTCTTC. It is translated as CASSQAGQGSYEQFF.

This chain connects TRBV20-1 to TRBJ2-2; D remains ambiguous. This CDR3 comprises 15 residues. Germline CDR1 is DFQATT and CDR2 is SNEGSKA (reference sequence). The V gene lost 0 bases and the J gene lost 7 bases, with 15 bases spanning the gap. The CDR3 DNA reads TGCAGTGCTAGAGATAAGGCTACCGGTATCGGGGAGCTGTTTTTT. This translates into CSARDKATGIGELFF.

This rearrangement joins TRBV12-3 or TRBV12-4 to TRBJ1-2; 8 nucleotides agree with TRBD1. V lost 5 bases and J lost 6; bases outside the gene matches: 5. This CDR3 has 13 residues. In nucleotides, the CDR3 is TGTGCCAGCAGTAAGGCAGGGGGCAATGGCTACACCTTC. This translates into CASSKAGGNGYTF.

This clonotype has just a few counts. The chain employs TRBV9 and TRBJ1-2, with D perhaps matching TRBD1 (5 bases). Germline V gene lookup returns CDR1 SGDLS and CDR2 YYNGEE. V dropped 3 bases and J dropped 3 bases, with 21 bases sitting between them. The CDR3 is 17 residues long. The CDR3 nucleotides read TGTGCCAGCAGCGCTTACGGGACGCCTCTGAGCGACTATGGCTACACCTTC. It is translated as CASSAYGTPLSDYGYTF.

This chain connects TRBV20-1 to TRBJ1-2; D may be TRBD1 (6 bases). CDR1 and CDR2 (germline): DFQATT, SNEGSKA (reference sequence). The CDR3 spans 13 residues. V dropped 4 bases and J dropped 0 bases, with 9 bases sitting between them. Written as DNA, the CDR3 is TGCAGTGCTAAACAGGGCACTAACTATGGCTACACCTTC. Encoded protein: CSAKQGTNYGYTF.

Turning to this clonotype: Relative to the germline gene, one junction end is altered; a read error may explain this. This sequence joins TRBV28 and TRBJ1-1; no firm D call. The CDR3 is 15 residues long. Germline CDR1 MDHEN, CDR2 SYDVKM. CDR3 sequence reads: CAGRGGGRTYTEAFF. The CDR3 DNA reads as TGTGCCGGCAGAGGAGGCGGACGGACCTACACTGAAGCTTTCTTT.

This clonotype has a handful of counts. This sequence joins TRBV4-3 and TRBJ2-7, with 11 bases that match TRBD1. This CDR3 region has 15 residues. Trimming cost V 4 bases and J 5 bases; bases outside gene matches: 7. Germline-derived CDR1 and CDR2 are LGHNA and YSLEER. CDR3 region: CASSLTGQGDDEQYF. The CDR3 nucleotides read TGCGCCAGCAGCCTAACGGGACAGGGGGATGACGAGCAGTACTTC.

This chain connects TRBV4-3 to TRBJ2-1; tentatively, D is TRBD2 (5 bases). The DNA matches TRBJ2-7 better at its end, which makes the J call doubtful. Germline values: CDR1 LGHNA, CDR2 YSLEER. There are 18 residues in the CDR3. CDR3 bases: TGCGCCAGCAGCCAAATCCGCCAACTTTCTAGCTCCTACAATGAGCAGTACTTC. The encoded protein is CASSQIRQLSSSYNEQYF.

V and J are TRBV6-6 and TRBJ2-1; 7 positions match TRBD1. With 7 bases clipped from V and 4 bases from J, the junction kept 4 bases outside the gene matches. Germline CDR1 is MNHNY and CDR2 is SVGAGI (reference sequence). The CDR3 totals 13 residues. Here the CDR3 DNA reads TGTGCCAGCACTACAGGGGTTTACAATGAGCAGTTCTTC. Protein: CASTTGVYNEQFF.

This clonotype was seen at least ten times. The chain joins TRBV12-3 or TRBV12-4 to TRBJ1-2, with D perhaps TRBD1 (5 bases). The CDR3 is 13 amino acids. V was cut by 5 bases and J by 8 bases, with 15 bases left in between. CDR3 sequence (DNA): TGTGCCAGCAGTCCCTCACAGGTCTCCGGCTACACCTTC. It encodes CASSPSQVSGYTF.

This chain joins TRBV6-5 and TRBJ2-4; a weak D match, TRBD1 (6 bases). The CDR3 spans 12 residues. V lost 6 bases, J lost 4 bases, and 7 bases lay in between. CDR1 MNHEY and CDR2 SVGAGI come from the germline V gene. CDR3 amino acids: CASRGQKNIQYF. The DNA of the CDR3 is TGTGCCAGCAGAGGACAGAAAAACATTCAGTACTTC.

This sequence joins TRBV27 and TRBJ2-5; 9 bases map to TRBD2. V lost 3 bases and J lost 11; bases outside the gene matches: 13. The CDR3 covers 15 residues. Germline CDR1 reads MNHEY; CDR2 reads SMNVEV (reference sequence). CDR3 sequence reads: CASSLAGGTYNEQYF. In nucleotides, the CDR3 is TGTGCCAGCAGTTTGGCGGGGGGGACCTACAATGAGCAGTACTTC.

The V and J genes are TRBV9 and TRBJ1-4; D not certain. V was shortened by 3 bases and J by 0 bases, with 9 bases between the two germline ends. The CDR3 loop spans 15 amino acids. CDR1 is SGDLS and CDR2 is YYNGEE in the germline V gene. The CDR3 nucleotides read TGTGCCAGCAGCGCCTCAGATGCAACTAATGAAAAACTGTTTTTT. Translation gives CASSASDATNEKLFF.

In this sample, this clonotype turned up a few times. This sequence joins TRBV5-1 and TRBJ2-5; D is ambiguous. Germline V gives CDR1 SGHRS, CDR2 YFSETQ. V was trimmed by 4 bases and J by 0 bases, leaving 10 bases between them. The CDR3 runs 14 residues. Here the CDR3 DNA reads TGCGCCAGCAGCCCATCGACTTACCAAGAGACCCAGTACTTC. Protein: CASSPSTYQETQYF.

The chain has TRBV28 and TRBJ2-7, with no clear D. Trimming stripped 8 bases from V and 2 bases from J, with 10 bases between. The germline V gene encodes CDR1 MDHEN and CDR2 SYDVKM. The CDR3 length is 12 residues. CDR3 in amino acids: CASGSKTYEQYF. In DNA, the CDR3 is TGTGCCAGCGGGTCGAAAACCTACGAGCAGTACTTC.

This clonotype has just a few counts. The chain links TRBV2 to TRBJ2-3, with 8 positions matching TRBD2. Looked up from germline, CDR1 is SNHLY and CDR2 is FYNNEI. With V trimmed by 6 bases and J by 4 bases, 15 bases remained unmatched. This CDR3 spans 17 amino acids. The CDR3 loop is CASRGGPGTSLPDTQYF. As DNA, the CDR3 is TGTGCCAGCAGGGGGGGGCCCGGGACTAGTCTTCCAGATACGCAGTATTTT.

The J gene is TRBJ2-3, the V gene TRBV20-1; 9 bases are shared with TRBD2. Germline loops: CDR1 DFQATT, CDR2 SNEGSKA (reference sequence). The CDR3 covers 16 residues. The junction had 7 bases not matched to a gene; V was cut back by 3 bases and J by 0 bases. The CDR3 is CSASWRGGTSTDTQYF. CDR3 nucleotides: TGCAGTGCTAGTTGGCGGGGGGGAACTAGCACAGATACGCAGTATTTT.

Notes on this clonotype: A much more abundant neighbour one base away suggests this may be a read error. This chain joins TRBV7-9 and TRBJ2-1, with a tentative D call TRBD1 (5 bases). Per germline, CDR1 SEHNR and CDR2 FQNEAQ (reference sequence). V was cut by 4 bases and J by 6 bases, with 13 bases left in between. This CDR3 region has 14 residues. The CDR3 loop is CASSSQTECNEQFF. The CDR3 DNA reads TGTGCCAGCAGCTCCCAGACAGAATGCAATGAGCAGTTCTTC.

The chain combines TRBV5-1 with TRBJ2-3; D gene uncertain. The CDR3 is made up of 13 amino acids. Germline assignment: CDR1 SGHRS and CDR2 YFSETQ. V dropped 5 bases and J dropped 3 bases, with 10 bases sitting between them. The CDR3 DNA reads as TGCGCCAGCAGGCCCCTGGGAACAGATACGCAGTATTTT. Protein sequence: CASRPLGTDTQYF.

This clonotype was observed a few times. The chain is built from TRBV20-1 and TRBJ1-2; no firm D call. This CDR3 is 15 amino acids long. The V gene's germline CDR1 is DFQATT and CDR2 SNEGSKA (reference sequence). Trimming removed 0 bases from V and 0 bases from J, with 11 bases in between. DNA for the CDR3: TGCAGTGCTAGAGATGTCCGAGGCTCTAACTATGGCTACACCTTC. This codes for CSARDVRGSNYGYTF.